This entry features one T cell receptor (beta chain) sequence. The antigen is unknown. This sample is drawn from a study of CD8 T cells in ankylosing spondylitis. General observations from the study: Seemingly distinctive of ankylosing spondylitis blood was a TCR beta motif formed by eight highly homologous variants. Several of the motif variants were reported before in synovial fluid and blood from reactive arthritis.

Using quantitative 5'-RACE with molecular barcodes, the authors made TCR beta libraries. TCRdb processed the 5' RACE reads anew with MiXCR; each CDR3 protein has one entry. This table has 200,000 to 250,000 distinct CDR3 sequences, about a quarter appearing once. V shed 3 bases and J shed 6 bases, with 18 bases lying between them. The CDR3 is 15 amino acids. The germline CDR1 and CDR2 sequences are DFQATT and SNEGSKA (reference sequence). J is TRBJ2-1 and V is TRBV20-1; D could derive from TRBD1 or TRBD2 (6 bases each). Input material: blood, either unsorted or a sorted T cell fraction (not recorded which). The sequence derives from a male donor with ankylosing spondylitis or in good health (not recorded which). In DNA, the CDR3 is TGCAGTGCTAGCCCCAGGGGACTGCTCAGCAATGAGCAGTTCTTC. As protein: CSASPRGLLSNEQFF.